These 17 T cell receptor beta chains came from one sample sequenced in a study of shared clonotypes between healthy human individuals. Assay used: immunoSEQ multiplex PCR; TCRdb lists only in-frame clones, some missing. The table includes 1.5 million to 2.5 million clones, approximately 95% detected once. As defined, naive CD8 cells were CD45RO-negative and positively selected for CCR7, with terminally differentiated effector memory CD45RA+ cells excluded. The sample consisted of naive CD8+ T cells sorted from blood. These receptors came from a man aged 18 to 29 in good health.

The rearrangement uses TRBV7-2 and TRBJ1-5; D not resolved. Germline loops: CDR1 SGHTA, CDR2 FQGNSA. Trimming shortened V by 5 bases and J by 15 bases, and 17 bases separated the two germline ends. CDR3 length: 12 amino acids. The CDR3 DNA sequence: TGTGCCAGCAGCCGCCCGCGCGGGGTGAGGCATTTT. Translating gives CASSRPRGVRHF.

This rearrangement joins TRBV21-1 to TRBJ2-7; TRBD1, the table's D call, was not compared with the DNA. TRBV21-1 is a recognized pseudogene. The CDR3 spans 17 residues. The CDR3 region has the DNA TGTGCCAGCAGCGACCGACAGGGTACAAGTTGTCGTTACGAGCAGTACTTC. Protein: CASSDRQGTSCRYEQYF.

The chain carries TRBV4-3 and TRBJ1-5, with TRBD1 identical over 10 bases. CDR1 LGHNA and CDR2 YSLEER come from the germline V gene. The V gene end was trimmed by 2 bases and the J gene end by 4 bases; junction bases not matched to a gene: 5. The CDR3 sequence is 16 residues long. The CDR3 sequence is CASSQRTGGMNQPQHF. In DNA form, the CDR3 reads TGCGCCAGCAGCCAAAGGACAGGGGGAATGAATCAGCCCCAGCATTTT.

The V and J genes are TRBV10-2 and TRBJ2-7, with a tentative D call TRBD2 (5 bases). Germline lookup yields CDR1 WSHSY and CDR2 SAAADI. The CDR3 loop spans 16 amino acids. V gave up 6 bases and J gave up 7 bases, with 25 bases separating them. The CDR3 is CASRLEGAATAGEQYF. For the CDR3, the DNA is TGCGCCAGCAGACTAGAGGGAGCGGCGACGGCCGGGGAGCAGTACTTC.

The gene calls are TRBV6-5 and TRBJ1-1, with D unclear. Trimming cost V 4 bases and J 2 bases, with 5 bases left between them. Germline-derived CDR1 and CDR2 are MNHEY and SVGAGI. This CDR3 comprises 12 residues. CDR3 sequence reads: CASSFYNTEAFF. CDR3 coding DNA: TGTGCCAGCAGTTTCTATAACACTGAAGCTTTCTTT.

V usage is TRBV15 and J usage is TRBJ2-7; either TRBD1 or TRBD2 may fit D (6 bases each). The CDR3 runs to 17 residues. Germline V gene sequence: CDR1 LNHNV, CDR2 YYDKDF (reference sequence). Trimming took off 4 bases at V and 2 bases at J, with 21 bases between the two ends. The chain's CDR3 is CATSISSGARWPYEQYF. The DNA of the CDR3 is TGTGCCACCAGCATTAGTTCGGGGGCAAGGTGGCCCTACGAGCAGTACTTC.

With respect to this clone: This sample includes further DNA sequences coding for the same CDR3. The V and J genes are TRBV27 and TRBJ2-7; D gene unclear. CDR3 length: 14 amino acids. CDR1 is MNHEY and CDR2 is SMNVEV in the germline V gene (reference sequence). Trimming took 0 bases from V and 4 from J, leaving 10 bases between them. The CDR3 loop is CASSLSSTAYEQYF. CDR3 DNA: TGTGCCAGCAGTTTATCCTCGACCGCGTACGAGCAGTACTTC.

This sequence joins TRBV6-1 and TRBJ2-7; 7 bases line up with TRBD1. CDR1 and CDR2 from the germline V gene are MNHNS and SASEGT. This CDR3 comprises 16 residues. The ends lost 0 bases at V and 6 bases at J; junction bases unmatched: 11. The DNA for the CDR3 is TGTGCCAGCAGTGAAGCAAAGGGGGCAGGGTGGGCCGAGCAGTACTTC. This codes for CASSEAKGAGWAEQYF.

The chain recombines TRBV15 with TRBJ2-7; 9 bases line up with TRBD2. Trimming took 0 bases from V and 6 from J; bases not matched to a gene: 6. This CDR3 region has 15 residues. Germline CDR1 and CDR2: LNHNV and YYDKDF (reference sequence). CDR3 loop: CATSRDLASGIEQYF. CDR3 nucleotide sequence: TGTGCCACCAGCAGAGATCTGGCTAGCGGGATCGAGCAGTACTTC. The variable domain in full, with the rest retrieved from reference TRBV15 and TRBJ2-7, is DAMVIQNPRYQVTQFGKPVTLSCSQTLNHNVMYWYQQKSSQAPKLLFHYYDKDFNNEADTPDNFQSRRPNTSFCFLDIRSPGLGDTAMYLCATSRDLASGIEQYFGPGTRLTVT.

J is TRBJ2-5 and V is TRBV6-5, with D uncertain. V was trimmed by 2 bases and J by 1 base, leaving 8 bases between them. CDR3 length equals 14 residues. Germline V gene lookup returns CDR1 MNHEY and CDR2 SVGAGI. The CDR3 DNA reads TGTGCCAGCAGTTACATGGGGATCCAAGAGACCCAGTACTTC. Its protein is CASSYMGIQETQYF.

This clone has just a few counts. J is TRBJ1-6 and V is TRBV6-5; no clear D gene. The V end lost 2 bases, the J end lost 8 bases, and 10 bases lay between the germline ends. Per germline, CDR1 MNHEY and CDR2 SVGAGI. CDR3 length equals 14 residues. Here the CDR3 DNA reads TGTGCCAGCAGTTACAGGGATCAGTATTCACCCCTCCACTTT. It codes for CASSYRDQYSPLHF.

CDR3 nucleotide sequence: TGTGCCAGCAGCCAAACCAGTCCCGGGGAGCTGTTTTTT. Translation: CASSQTSPGELFF. The chain uses TRBV4-2 and TRBJ2-2, with no clear D. V was cut by 2 bases and J by 6 bases, with 7 bases left in between. The CDR3 totals 13 residues. Germline V CDR1 and CDR2: LGHNA, YNFKEQ.

For this clone: The same CDR3 also results from other DNA sequences found in this sample. V is TRBV11-2 and J is TRBJ2-3; D perhaps matches TRBD2 (6 bases). Germline CDR1 and CDR2: SGHAT and FQNNGV. CDR3 length equals 14 residues. V lost 1 base, J lost 2 bases, and 7 bases lay in between. The CDR3 spells CASSLAGLTDTQYF. The CDR3, as DNA: TGTGCCAGCAGCTTAGCGGGACTCACAGATACGCAGTATTTT. Using reference TRBV11-2 and TRBJ2-3 for the parts outside the CDR3, the full variable domain is EAGVAQSPRYKIIEKRQSVAFWCNPISGHATLYWYQQILGQGPKLLIQFQNNGVVDDSQLPKDRFSAERLKGVDSTLKIQPAKLEDSAVYLCASSLAGLTDTQYFGPGTRLTVL.

V usage is TRBV5-6 and J usage is TRBJ2-1, with 10 bases aligning to TRBD2. This CDR3 is built from 18 residues. Per germline, CDR1 SGHDT and CDR2 YYEEEE. With V trimmed by 3 bases and J by 4 bases, 13 bases remained unmatched. CDR3 amino acids: CASSSPIETSGTYNEQFF. The DNA for the CDR3 is TGTGCCAGCAGCTCCCCGATCGAAACTAGCGGGACATACAATGAGCAGTTCTTC.

This rearrangement joins TRBV7-2 to TRBJ2-3; 9 bases line up with TRBD1. Looked up from germline, CDR1 is SGHTA and CDR2 is FQGNSA. After removal of 6 bases from V and 0 bases from J, the junction contained 4 bases not matched to a gene. This CDR3 comprises 15 residues. For the CDR3, the DNA is TGTGCCAGCAGGCGGGACAGGGATAGCACAGATACGCAGTATTTT. It codes for CASRRDRDSTDTQYF.

Concerning this clone: This specimen includes other DNA sequences encoding the same CDR3. This chain connects TRBV19 to TRBJ2-7; D assignment may be TRBD1 or TRBD2 (7 bases each). Per the germline V gene, CDR1 is LNHDA and CDR2 is SQIVND (reference sequence). The CDR3 loop spans 13 amino acids. The V end was cut by 3 bases, the J end by 5 bases, with 11 bases between. The CDR3 loop is CASSMGGGNEQYF. In DNA, the CDR3 is TGTGCCAGTAGTATGGGAGGGGGCAACGAGCAGTACTTC.

The V gene is TRBV27, the J gene TRBJ2-7; no reliable D call. Per the germline V gene, CDR1 is MNHEY and CDR2 is SMNVEV (reference sequence). The CDR3 runs to 13 residues. V dropped 8 bases and J dropped 3 bases, with 14 bases sitting between them. The CDR3 reads CASALDGGYEQYF. The CDR3 DNA reads TGTGCCAGCGCTCTGGACGGTGGCTACGAGCAGTACTTC.